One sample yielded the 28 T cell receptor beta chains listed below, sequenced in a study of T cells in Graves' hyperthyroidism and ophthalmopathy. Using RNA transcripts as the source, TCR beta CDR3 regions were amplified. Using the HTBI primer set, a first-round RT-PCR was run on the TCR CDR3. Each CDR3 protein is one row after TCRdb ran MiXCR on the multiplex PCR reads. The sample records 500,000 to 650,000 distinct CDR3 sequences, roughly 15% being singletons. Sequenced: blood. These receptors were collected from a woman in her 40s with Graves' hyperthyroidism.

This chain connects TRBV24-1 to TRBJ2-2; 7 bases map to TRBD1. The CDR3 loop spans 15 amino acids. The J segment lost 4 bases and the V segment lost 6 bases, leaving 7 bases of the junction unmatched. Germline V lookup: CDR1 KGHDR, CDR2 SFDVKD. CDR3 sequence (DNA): TGTGCCACCAGTCGCGTAGGGGGCGGCACCGGGGAGCTGTTTTTT. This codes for CATSRVGGGTGELFF.

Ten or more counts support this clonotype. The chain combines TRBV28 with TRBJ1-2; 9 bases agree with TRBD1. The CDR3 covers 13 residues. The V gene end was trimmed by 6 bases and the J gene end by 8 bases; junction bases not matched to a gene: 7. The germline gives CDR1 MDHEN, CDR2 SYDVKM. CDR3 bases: TGTGCCAGCAGAGAACAGGGGGCGCGAGGCTACACCTTC. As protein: CASREQGARGYTF.

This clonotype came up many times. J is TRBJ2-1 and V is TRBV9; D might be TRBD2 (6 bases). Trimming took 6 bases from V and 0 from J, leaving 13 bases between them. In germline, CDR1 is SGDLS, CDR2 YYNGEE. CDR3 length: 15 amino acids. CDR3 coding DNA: TGTGCCAGCACCCAGGGCGGGACCTCCTACAATGAGCAGTTCTTC. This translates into CASTQGGTSYNEQFF.

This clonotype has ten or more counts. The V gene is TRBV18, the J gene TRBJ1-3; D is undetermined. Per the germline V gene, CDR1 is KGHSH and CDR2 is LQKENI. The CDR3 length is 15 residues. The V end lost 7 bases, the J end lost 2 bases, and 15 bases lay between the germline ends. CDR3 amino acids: CASLLGQSPGNTIYF. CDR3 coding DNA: TGTGCCAGCTTACTTGGCCAGAGCCCTGGAAACACCATATATTTT.

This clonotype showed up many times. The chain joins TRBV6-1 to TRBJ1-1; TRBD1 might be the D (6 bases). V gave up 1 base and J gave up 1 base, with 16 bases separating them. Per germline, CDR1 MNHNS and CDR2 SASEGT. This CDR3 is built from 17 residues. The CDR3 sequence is CASSEDATRGWNTEAFF. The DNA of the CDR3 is TGTGCCAGCAGTGAAGATGCGACGAGGGGGTGGAACACTGAAGCTTTCTTT.

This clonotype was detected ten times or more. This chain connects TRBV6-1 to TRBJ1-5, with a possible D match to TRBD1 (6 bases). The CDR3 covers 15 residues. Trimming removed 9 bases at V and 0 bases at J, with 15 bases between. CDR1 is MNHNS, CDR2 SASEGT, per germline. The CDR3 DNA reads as TGTGCCAGTTTACCGGGACAAATTAGCAATCAGCCCCAGCATTTT. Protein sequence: CASLPGQISNQPQHF.

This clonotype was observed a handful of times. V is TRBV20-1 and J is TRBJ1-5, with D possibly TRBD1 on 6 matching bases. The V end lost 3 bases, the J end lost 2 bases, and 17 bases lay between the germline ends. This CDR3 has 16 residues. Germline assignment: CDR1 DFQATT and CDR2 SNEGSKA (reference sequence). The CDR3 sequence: CSASRGRGDGNQPQHF. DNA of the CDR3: TGCAGTGCTAGTCGGGGCAGGGGAGACGGCAATCAGCCCCAGCATTTT.

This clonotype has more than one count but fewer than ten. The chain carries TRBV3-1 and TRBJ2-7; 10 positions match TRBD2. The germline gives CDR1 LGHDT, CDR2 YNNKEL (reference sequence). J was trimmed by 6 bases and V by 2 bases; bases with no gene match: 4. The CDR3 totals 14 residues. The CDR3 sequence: CASSQPGTSAEQYF. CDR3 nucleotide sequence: TGTGCCAGCAGCCAACCCGGGACTAGCGCCGAGCAGTACTTC.

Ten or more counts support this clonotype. The CDR3 loop is CASSLGSSGSYEQYF. The DNA of the CDR3 is TGCGCCAGCAGCCTGGGGTCTAGCGGGAGTTACGAGCAGTACTTC. V and J are TRBV5-1 and TRBJ2-7; the match to TRBD2 covers 10 bases. Germline V CDR1 and CDR2: SGHRS, YFSETQ. The CDR3 consists of 15 residues. V lost 4 bases, J lost 4 bases, and 8 bases stayed unmatched.

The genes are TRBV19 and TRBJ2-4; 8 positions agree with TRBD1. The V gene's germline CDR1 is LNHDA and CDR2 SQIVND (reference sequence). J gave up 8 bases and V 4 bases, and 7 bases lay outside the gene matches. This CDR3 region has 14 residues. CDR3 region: CASSTGQGVDIQYF. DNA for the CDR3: TGTGCCAGTAGTACTGGACAGGGCGTGGACATTCAGTACTTC. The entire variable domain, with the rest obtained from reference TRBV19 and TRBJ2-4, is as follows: DGGITQSPKYLFRKEGQNVTLSCEQNLNHDAMYWYRQDPGQGLRLIYYSQIVNDFQKGDIAEGYSVSREKKESFPLTVTSAQKNPTAFYLCASSTGQGVDIQYFGAGTRLSVL.

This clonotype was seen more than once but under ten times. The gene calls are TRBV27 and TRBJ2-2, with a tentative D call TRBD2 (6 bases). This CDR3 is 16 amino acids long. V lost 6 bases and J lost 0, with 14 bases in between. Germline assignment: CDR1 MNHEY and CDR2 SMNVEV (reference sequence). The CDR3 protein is CASRTTRFPNTGELFF. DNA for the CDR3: TGTGCCAGCAGGACGACTAGGTTTCCGAACACCGGGGAGCTGTTTTTT.

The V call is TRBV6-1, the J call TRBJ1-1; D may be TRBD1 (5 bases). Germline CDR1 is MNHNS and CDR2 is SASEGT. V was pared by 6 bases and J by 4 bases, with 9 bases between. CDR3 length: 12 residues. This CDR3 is CASRGRGTEAFF. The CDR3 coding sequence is TGTGCCAGCAGGGGACGTGGCACTGAAGCTTTCTTT.

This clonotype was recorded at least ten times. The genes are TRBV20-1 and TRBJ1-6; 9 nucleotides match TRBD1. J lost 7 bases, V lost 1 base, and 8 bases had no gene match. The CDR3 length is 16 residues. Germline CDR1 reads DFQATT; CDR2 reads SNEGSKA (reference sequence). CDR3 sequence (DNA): TGCAGTGCTAGAGTTCGACAGGGGGAGCGGAATTCACCCCTCCACTTT. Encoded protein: CSARVRQGERNSPLHF.

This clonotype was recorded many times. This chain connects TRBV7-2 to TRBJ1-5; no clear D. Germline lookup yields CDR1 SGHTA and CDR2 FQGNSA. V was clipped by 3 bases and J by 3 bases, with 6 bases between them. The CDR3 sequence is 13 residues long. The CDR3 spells CASSFNINQPQHF. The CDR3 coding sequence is TGTGCCAGCAGCTTCAACATCAATCAGCCCCAGCATTTT.

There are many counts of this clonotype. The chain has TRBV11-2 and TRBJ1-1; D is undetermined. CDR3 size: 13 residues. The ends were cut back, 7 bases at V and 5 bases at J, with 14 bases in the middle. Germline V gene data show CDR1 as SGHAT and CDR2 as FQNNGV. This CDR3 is CASTMGSGTEAFF. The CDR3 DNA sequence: TGTGCCAGCACCATGGGGAGTGGGACTGAAGCTTTCTTT.

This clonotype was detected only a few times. The CDR3 region has the DNA TGTGCCAGCAGGGGACCTCGCGGGACTAGCAAGAATGAGCAGTTCTTC. This translates into CASRGPRGTSKNEQFF. The rearrangement joins TRBV6-1 to TRBJ2-1, with 9 bases that match TRBD2. The CDR3 has 16 residues. The germline V gene has CDR1 MNHNS and CDR2 SASEGT. The J segment lost 7 bases and the V segment lost 6 bases, leaving 13 bases of the junction unmatched.

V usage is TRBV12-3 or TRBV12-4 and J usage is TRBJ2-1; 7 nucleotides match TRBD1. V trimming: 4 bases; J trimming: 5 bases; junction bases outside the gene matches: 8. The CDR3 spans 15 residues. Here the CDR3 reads CASSSPTGVNNEQFF. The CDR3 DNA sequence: TGTGCCAGCAGTTCCCCAACAGGGGTCAACAATGAGCAGTTCTTC.

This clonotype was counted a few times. The DNA for the CDR3 is TGTGCCATCAGTGGGGTACAACAAGAGACCCAGTACTTC. Protein product: CAISGVQQETQYF. The chain combines TRBV10-3 with TRBJ2-5; D gene unclear. The CDR3 is 13 amino acids. The V end lost 4 bases, the J end lost 2 bases, and 8 bases lay between the germline ends. CDR1 and CDR2 from the germline V gene are ENHRY and SYGVKD.

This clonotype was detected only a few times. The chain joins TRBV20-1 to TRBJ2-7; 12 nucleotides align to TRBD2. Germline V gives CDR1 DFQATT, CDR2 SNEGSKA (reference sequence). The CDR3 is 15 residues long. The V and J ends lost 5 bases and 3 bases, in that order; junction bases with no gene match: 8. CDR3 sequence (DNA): TGCAGTGCTGCCCCGACTAGCGGGAGTGGCTACGAGCAGTACTTC. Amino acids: CSAAPTSGSGYEQYF.

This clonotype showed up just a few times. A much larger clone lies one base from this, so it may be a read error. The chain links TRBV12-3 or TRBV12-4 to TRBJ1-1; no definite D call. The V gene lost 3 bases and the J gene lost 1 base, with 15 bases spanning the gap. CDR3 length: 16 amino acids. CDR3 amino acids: CASSFRTGDGNTEAFF. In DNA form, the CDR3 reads TGTGCCAGCAGTTTTCGAACGGGCGACGGGAACACTGAAGCTTTCTTT.

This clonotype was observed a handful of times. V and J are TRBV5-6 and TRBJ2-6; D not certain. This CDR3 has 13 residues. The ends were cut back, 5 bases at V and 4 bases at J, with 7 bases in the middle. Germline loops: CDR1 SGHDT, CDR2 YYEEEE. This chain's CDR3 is CASRASGANVLTF. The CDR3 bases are TGTGCCAGCAGGGCCTCCGGGGCCAACGTCCTGACTTTC.

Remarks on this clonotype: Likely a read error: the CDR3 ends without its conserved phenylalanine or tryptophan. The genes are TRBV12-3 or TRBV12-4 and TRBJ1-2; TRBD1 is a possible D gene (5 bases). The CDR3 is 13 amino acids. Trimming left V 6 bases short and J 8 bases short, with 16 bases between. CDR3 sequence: CASSSGTLSGYTI. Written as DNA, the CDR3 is TGTGCCAGCAGCTCCGGGACTCTATCGGGCTACACCATC.

The CDR3 loop reads CASSLTQNTGELFF. DNA for the CDR3: TGTGCCAGCAGTTTAACACAGAACACCGGGGAGCTGTTTTTT. The rearrangement joins TRBV12-3 or TRBV12-4 to TRBJ2-2, with D unclear. With 2 bases removed from V and 1 base from J, the gap between germline ends came to 5 bases. The CDR3 has 14 amino acids.

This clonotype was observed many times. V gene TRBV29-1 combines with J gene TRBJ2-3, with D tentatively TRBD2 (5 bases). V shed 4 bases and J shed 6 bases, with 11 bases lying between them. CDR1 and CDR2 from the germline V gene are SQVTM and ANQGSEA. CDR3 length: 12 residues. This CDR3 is CSVASGEDTQYF. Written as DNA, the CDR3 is TGCAGCGTTGCTTCTGGGGAGGATACGCAGTATTTT.

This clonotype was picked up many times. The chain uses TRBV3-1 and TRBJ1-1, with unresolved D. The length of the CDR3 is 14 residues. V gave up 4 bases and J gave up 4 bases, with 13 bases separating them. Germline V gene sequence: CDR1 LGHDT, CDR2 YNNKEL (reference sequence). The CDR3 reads CASSPLWGGTEAFF. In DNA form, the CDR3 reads TGTGCCAGCAGCCCTTTGTGGGGAGGCACTGAAGCTTTCTTT.

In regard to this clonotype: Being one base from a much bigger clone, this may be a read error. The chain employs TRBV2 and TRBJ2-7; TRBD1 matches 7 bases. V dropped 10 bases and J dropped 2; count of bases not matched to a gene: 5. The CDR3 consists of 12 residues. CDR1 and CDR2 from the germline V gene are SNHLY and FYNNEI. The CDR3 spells CATTDRTYEQYF. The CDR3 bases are TGTGCCACCACGGACAGGACCTACGAGCAGTACTTC. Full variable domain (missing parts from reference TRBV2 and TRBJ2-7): EPEVTQTPSHQVTQMGQEVILRCVPISNHLYFYWYRQILGQKVEFLVSFYNNEISEKSEIFDDQFSVERPDGSNFTLKIRSTKLEDSAMYFCATTDRTYEQYFGPGTRLTVT.

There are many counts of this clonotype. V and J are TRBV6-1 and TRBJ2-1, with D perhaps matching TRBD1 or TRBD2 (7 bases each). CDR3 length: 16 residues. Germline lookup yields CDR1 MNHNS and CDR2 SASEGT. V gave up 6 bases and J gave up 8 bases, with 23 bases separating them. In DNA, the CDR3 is TGTGCCAGCAGGGCCGGGACCAGGGGGGGATTTGATGAGCAGTTCTTC. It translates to CASRAGTRGGFDEQFF.

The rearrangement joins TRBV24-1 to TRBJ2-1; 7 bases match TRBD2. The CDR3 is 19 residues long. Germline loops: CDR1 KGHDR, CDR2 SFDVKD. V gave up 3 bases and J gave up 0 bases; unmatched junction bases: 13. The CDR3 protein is CATSDSFPVLASSYNEQFF. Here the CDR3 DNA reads TGTGCCACCAGTGATAGTTTCCCCGTACTAGCGAGCTCCTACAATGAGCAGTTCTTC.